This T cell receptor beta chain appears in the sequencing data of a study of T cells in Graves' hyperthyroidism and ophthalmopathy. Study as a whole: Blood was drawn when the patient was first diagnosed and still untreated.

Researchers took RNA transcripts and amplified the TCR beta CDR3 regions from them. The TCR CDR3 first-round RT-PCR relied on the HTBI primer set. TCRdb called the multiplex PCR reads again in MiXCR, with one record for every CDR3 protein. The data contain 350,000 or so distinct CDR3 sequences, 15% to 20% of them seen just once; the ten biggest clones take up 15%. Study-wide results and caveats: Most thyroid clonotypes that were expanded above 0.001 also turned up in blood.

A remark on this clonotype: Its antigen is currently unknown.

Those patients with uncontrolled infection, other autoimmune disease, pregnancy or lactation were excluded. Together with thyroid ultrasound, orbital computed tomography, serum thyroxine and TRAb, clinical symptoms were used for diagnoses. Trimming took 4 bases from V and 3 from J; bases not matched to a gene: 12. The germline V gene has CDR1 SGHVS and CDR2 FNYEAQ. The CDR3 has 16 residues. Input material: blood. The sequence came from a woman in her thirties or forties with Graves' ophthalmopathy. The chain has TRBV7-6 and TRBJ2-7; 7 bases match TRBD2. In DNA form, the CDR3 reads TGTGCCAGCAGCTCCCCTTTTGGGGGAGGGGTCTACGAGCAGTACTTC. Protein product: CASSSPFGGGVYEQYF.